These T cell receptor beta chains were read from a single sample in a study of cytomegalovirus exposure and HLA in healthy donors. Sequencing was performed with immunoSEQ multiplex PCR; in TCRdb, only in-frame clones are kept and a portion is missing. The data hold 110,000 or so clones, with roughly 70% observed a single time. The sequencing input was PBMCs. These receptors all stem from a man in his forties in good health and CMV-seronegative. CDR3s include the opening cysteine and the closing phenylalanine or tryptophan. Fields, in order: J gene, V gene, CDR3 protein.

TRBJ2-2,TRBV5-1,CASSYVGLAGATGELFF
TRBJ2-1,TRBV4-3,CASSQDGGGFYNEQFF
TRBJ2-3,TRBV28,CATQTVSLGTQYF
TRBJ2-1,TRBV18,CASSPGTESNEQFF
TRBJ2-1,TRBV7-2,CASSSSLTGTSGALNEQFF
TRBJ2-7,TRBV5-6,CASSTDRSPYEQYF
TRBJ2-2,TRBV18,CASSPRQGPGELFF
.,TRBV30,CAWTPGTGYEQYF
TRBJ1-1,TRBV2,CASPIGSRGNTEAFF
TRBJ2-1,TRBV5-1,CASSLASTSNEQFF
TRBJ2-3,TRBV5-6,CASSFPRGGTDTQYF
TRBJ2-3,TRBV6-4,CASSRDGRGTDTQYF
TRBJ2-1,TRBV7-3,CASSLGLAPNNEQFF
TRBJ1-5,TRBV19,CASSTGFSNQPQHF
TRBJ1-1,TRBV4-3,CASSRGTGEAFF
TRBJ1-2,TRBV29-1,CSVDFSRGHGYTF
TRBJ2-7,TRBV6-6,CASSPRDRGWQYF
TRBJ2-1,TRBV5-1,CASSSTTGKDEQFF
TRBJ2-3,TRBV9,CASSVGGGGGTDTQYF
TRBJ1-2,TRBV7-2,CASSLVSLTGDGYTF
TRBJ2-2,TRBV28,CASRSQGHTGELFF
TRBJ1-1,TRBV29-1,CSVLREAEAFF
TRBJ1-6,TRBV4-2,CASSQVQGTGGSPLHF
TRBJ1-4,TRBV10-3,CAISGGTNEKLFF
TRBJ1-1,TRBV7-8,CASSSTEAAQDPEAFF
TRBJ2-3,TRBV4-2,CASSLTRGATDTQYF
TRBJ1-5,TRBV28,CASRADPIDQPQHF
TRBJ1-6,TRBV6-6,CASSPQTGDSPLHF
TRBJ1-1,TRBV5-1,CASSWGRNTEAFF
TRBJ2-5,TRBV7-2,CASSLRQASQETQYF
TRBJ2-3,TRBV5-1,CASSPDLAGGADTQYF
TRBJ2-7,TRBV2,CASRMGTGGSTYEQYF
TRBJ1-2,TRBV4-2,CASSQVPVISEETGYTF